The T cell receptor beta chain described here comes from a study of T cell responses to AZD1222 COVID-19 vaccine. Here immunoSEQ multiplex PCR was the method, and the copy in TCRdb shows in-frame clones only, minus some. The sample shows around 170,000 clones, approximately 91% of them seen only once. V lost 5 bases to trimming and J lost 4 bases, with 15 bases between them. Germline values: CDR1 SGHAT, CDR2 FQNNGV. This CDR3 contains 14 residues. This clonotype was sampled from an adult in good health. The input for sequencing was peripheral blood, taken on day 0 of AZD1222 vaccination. This chain uses TRBV11-2 with TRBJ2-7; D gene ambiguous. CDR3 in amino acids: CASSPPGLPYEQYF. The DNA for the CDR3 is TGTGCCAGCAGCCCGCCCGGGCTACCATACGAGCAGTACTTC.